This T cell receptor (beta chain) appears in the sequencing data of a study of blood T cell repertoires in COVID-19. Study-wide background: Whether acute or convalescent, the COVID-19 samples came from the United States, Italy and Spain.

V dropped 2 bases and J dropped 4; count of bases not matched to a gene: 8. Germline V CDR1 and CDR2: LNHNV, YYDKDF (reference sequence). The CDR3 contains 16 residues. Sequenced by immunoSEQ multiplex PCR; TCRdb stores in-frame clones only, minus some. The sample includes 100,000 to 110,000 clones, just under 80% of them seen just once. This clonotype was sampled from a man aged 65 to 85 with active or convalescent COVID-19. The sequenced sample was peripheral blood. This sequence joins TRBV15 and TRBJ1-3; 7 nucleotides agree with TRBD1. The CDR3 DNA reads TGTGCCACCAGCAGACGGGCAACAGGGGCAGGAAACACCATATATTTT. It codes for CATSRRATGAGNTIYF.